This T cell receptor beta chain appears in the sequencing data of a study of blood T cell repertoires in COVID-19. The overall study: Whether acute or convalescent, the COVID-19 samples came from the United States, Italy and Spain. The analysed material was cDNA or gDNA that came from T cells, B-cell-depleted T cells, or PBMCs.

This CDR3 comprises 15 residues. Germline V lookup: CDR1 MNHEY, CDR2 SVGAGI. The V segment lost 6 bases and the J segment 0 bases; nucleotides outside the gene matches: 6. As handled by the study authors: Reference gene primer amplification gave estimated nucleated cell counts. TCRdb keeps only in-frame clones here, not all; method: immunoSEQ multiplex PCR. V and J calls and clone size follow that table, whereas D and trimming were derived from the DNA. The sample holds 40,000 to 50,000 clones, roughly 88% seen once. The origin of this receptor is a human donor in a cohort sampled during active COVID-19. The V and J genes are TRBV6-5 and TRBJ2-3; 7 bases are a match to TRBD2. Sample: peripheral blood. The DNA of the CDR3 is TGTGCCAGCAGGGCAGTGGGGGGGAGCACAGATACGCAGTATTTT. This encodes CASRAVGGSTDTQYF.